This T cell receptor (beta chain) was sequenced in a study of blood T cell repertoires in COVID-19. The overall study: The origin of the acute and convalescent COVID-19 samples was the United States, Italy and Spain. T cells, B-cell-depleted T cells, or PBMCs provided the cDNA or gDNA that served as material.

CDR3 length equals 15 residues. The V segment lost 9 bases and the J segment 4 bases; nucleotides outside the gene matches: 12. Germline lookup yields CDR1 LNHDA and CDR2 SQIVND (reference sequence). Study processing details: Reference gene primer amplification in the assay estimated nucleated cell counts. TCRdb's table, derived via immunoSEQ multiplex PCR, lists solely in-frame clones and lacks some. V, J and clone size were drawn from that table, and D and trimming were deduced from the DNA. The sample records about 200,000 clones, about 95% being singletons. Seattle cases were enrolled at active infection and followed longitudinally.

The clonotype comes from a man under 40 with COVID-19, enrolled during active disease. Sequenced material: peripheral blood. The chain recombines TRBV19 with TRBJ1-2; 9 bases are a match to TRBD1. CDR3: CASVQGQGRGYGYTF. The CDR3 region has the DNA TGTGCCAGCGTCCAGGGACAGGGACGGGGCTATGGCTACACCTTC.